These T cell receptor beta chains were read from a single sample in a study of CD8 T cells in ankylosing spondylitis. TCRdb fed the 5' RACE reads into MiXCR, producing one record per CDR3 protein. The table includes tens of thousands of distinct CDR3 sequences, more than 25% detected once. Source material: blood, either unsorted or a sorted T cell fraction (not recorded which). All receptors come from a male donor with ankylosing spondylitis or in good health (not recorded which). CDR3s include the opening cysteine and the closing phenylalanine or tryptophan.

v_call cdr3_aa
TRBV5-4 CASSSPGLSYEQYF
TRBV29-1 CSVGTSGSADTQYF
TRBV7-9 CASLLADQETQYF
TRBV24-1 CATSDPGQGTEKLFF
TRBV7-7 CASSSSAGDGNTIYF
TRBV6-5 CASSYAHTMNTEAFF
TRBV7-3 CASSHTGGYEQYF
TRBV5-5 CASSQHGSGNTIYF
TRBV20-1 CSSARTARNQPQHF
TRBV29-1 CSVERGGRSLDQETQYF
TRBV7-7 CASSLTQGGTDTQYF
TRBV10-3 CAISGREYSGSANTGELFF
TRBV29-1 CSVEDSSSGNTIYF
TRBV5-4 CASSFGQGIYSGANVLTF
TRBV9 CASSPQPGLAGEQFF
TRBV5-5 CASSLTVGEVGYTF
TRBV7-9 CASSPGLRTDTQYF
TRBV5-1 CASSLGLAGTSGMDF
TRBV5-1 CASSLHGGPSTDTQYF
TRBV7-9 CASSGGANRHEQFF
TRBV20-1 CSARELSTDTQYF
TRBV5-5 CASSLATANYGYTF
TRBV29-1 CSVELPSGSPRELFF
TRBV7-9 CASSGTDNEQFF
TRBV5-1 CASSPRTGTFSGNTIYF
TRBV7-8 CASSFQPGQRGEKLFF
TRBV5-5 CASSFTDTTEAFF
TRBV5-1 CASSFLVASGSPGYNEQFF
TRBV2 CASSEDPPVQLFF
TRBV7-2 CASSLARGSLTQYF
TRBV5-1 CASSFFHRGHEQFF
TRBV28 CAGTGTASSYNSPLHF
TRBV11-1 CASSPRSLSGIGGETQYF
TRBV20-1 CSATPLHF
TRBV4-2 CASSQADKNTGELFF
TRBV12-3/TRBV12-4 CASSSDTYEQYF
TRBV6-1 CASSDSEYYGYTF
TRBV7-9 CASSLGNSNQPQHF